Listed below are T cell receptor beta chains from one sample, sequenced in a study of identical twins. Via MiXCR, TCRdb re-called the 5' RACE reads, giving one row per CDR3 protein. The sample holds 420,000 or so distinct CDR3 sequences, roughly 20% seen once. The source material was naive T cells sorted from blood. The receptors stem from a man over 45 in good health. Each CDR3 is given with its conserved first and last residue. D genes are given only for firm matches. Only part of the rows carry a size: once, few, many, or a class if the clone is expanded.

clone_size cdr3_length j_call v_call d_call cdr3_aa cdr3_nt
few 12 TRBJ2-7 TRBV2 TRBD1 CASSTDRGEQYF TGTGCCAGCAGTACCGACAGGGGCGAGCAGTACTTC
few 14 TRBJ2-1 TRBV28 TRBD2 CASIERGVHNEQFF TGTGCCAGCATAGAACGGGGGGTCCACAATGAGCAGTTCTTC
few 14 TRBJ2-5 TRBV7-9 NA CASSPQVSGETQYF TGTGCCAGCAGCCCTCAGGTCTCGGGAGAGACCCAGTACTTC
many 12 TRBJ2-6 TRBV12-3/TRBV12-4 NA CASGSGANVLTF TGTGCCAGCGGCTCTGGGGCCAACGTCCTGACTTTC
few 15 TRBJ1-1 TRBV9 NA CASSGRGGWGTEAFF TGTGCCAGCAGCGGACGCGGGGGATGGGGGACTGAAGCTTTCTTT
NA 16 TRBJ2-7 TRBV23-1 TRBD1 CASGIPLGTVGCRQYF TGCGCCAGCGGTATCCCCCTTGGGACAGTAGGTTGTAGGCAGTACTTC
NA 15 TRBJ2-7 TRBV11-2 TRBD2 CASSSLSGRGYEQYF TGTGCCAGCAGCTCCCTCAGCGGGAGAGGGTACGAGCAGTACTTC
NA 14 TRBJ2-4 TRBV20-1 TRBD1 CSAAGQTGGTVQYF TGCAGTGCTGCGGGGCAAACAGGGGGCACGGTTCAGTACTTC
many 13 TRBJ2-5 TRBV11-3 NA CASSPTIRGTQYF TGTGCCAGCAGCCCTACTATACGGGGGACCCAGTACTTC
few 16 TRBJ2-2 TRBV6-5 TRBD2 CASSYAPSGDGGELFF TGTGCCAGCAGTTACGCCCCTAGCGGGGACGGCGGGGAGCTGTTTTTT
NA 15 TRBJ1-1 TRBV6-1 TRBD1 CASSKKQGARTEAFF TGTGCCAGCAGCAAAAAGCAGGGGGCAAGAACTGAAGCTTTCTTT
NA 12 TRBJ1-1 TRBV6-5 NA CASRPGNTEAFF TGTGCCAGCAGACCCGGGAACACTGAAGCTTTCTTT
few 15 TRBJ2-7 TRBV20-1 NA CSANGGLPSSYEQYF TGCAGTGCTAACGGGGGACTTCCTAGCTCCTACGAGCAGTACTTC
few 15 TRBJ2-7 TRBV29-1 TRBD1 CSVEGGRDRGYEQYF TGCAGCGTTGAAGGAGGTCGGGACAGGGGCTACGAGCAGTACTTC
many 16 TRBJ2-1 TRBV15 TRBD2 CATSMRASGGYNEQFF TGTGCCACCAGCATGAGGGCTAGCGGAGGCTACAATGAGCAGTTCTTC
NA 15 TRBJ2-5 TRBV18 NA CASSPPNKAGETQYF TGTGCCAGCTCACCACCAAACAAGGCTGGAGAGACCCAGTACTTC